This T cell receptor (beta chain) emerged from a study of brain T cells in children with intractable seizures. Study-wide results and caveats: Pre-surgery blood may have been undersampled, hiding some clones. Patients' HCMV serostatus was unknown; virus specificity rests on CDR3 similarity alone.

About this clone itself: Antigen: not known.

Only in-frame clones appear in the TCRdb table, and some are missing; sequencing was by immunoSEQ multiplex PCR. There are 88,000 or so clones in the sample; 91% occur only once, and roughly 25% lies in the top ten. Germline V CDR1 and CDR2: LNHNV, YYDKDF (reference sequence). CDR3 length: 18 amino acids. Unmatched junction bases numbered 5, after V lost 0 bases and J lost 2 bases. V and J are TRBV15 and TRBJ2-3; 13 positions match TRBD2. Material: peripheral blood, obtained at surgery. The receptor comes from a girl aged 2-10 years with Rasmussen encephalitis and intractable seizures. The CDR3 reads CATSRDPGTSGATDTQYF. CDR3 coding DNA: TGTGCCACCAGCAGAGACCCAGGGACTAGCGGGGCCACAGATACGCAGTATTTT.